Below are 25 T cell receptor beta chains sequenced from a single sample in a study of blood T cell repertoires in COVID-19. TCRdb keeps only in-frame clones here, not all; method: immunoSEQ multiplex PCR. The sample includes roughly 76,000 clones, approximately 90% of them seen just once. The sequenced sample was peripheral blood. Source of these receptors: an older woman with active COVID-19.

V is TRBV18 and J is TRBJ2-3, with 9 bases identical to TRBD2. Germline trimming cut 3 bases from V and 0 bases from J; bases unmatched to any gene: 1. In germline, CDR1 is KGHSH, CDR2 LQKENI. The CDR3 length is 15 residues. CDR3 sequence (DNA): TGTGCCAGCTCACCTAGCGGGGGAAGCACAGATACGCAGTATTTT. This encodes CASSPSGGSTDTQYF. The variable domain in full, with the rest retrieved from reference TRBV18 and TRBJ2-3, is NAGVMQNPRHLVRRRGQEARLRCSPMKGHSHVYWYRQLPEEGLKFMVYLQKENIIDESGMPKERFSAEFPKEGPSILRIQQVVRGDSAAYFCASSPSGGSTDTQYFGPGTRLTVL.

The chain links TRBV19 to TRBJ2-7; TRBD2 matches 9 bases. The CDR3 loop spans 15 amino acids. The ends lost 5 bases at V and 3 bases at J; junction bases unmatched: 8. Germline V CDR1 and CDR2: LNHDA, SQIVND (reference sequence). The CDR3 loop is CASSPLAGAGYEQYF. As DNA, the CDR3 is TGTGCCAGTAGTCCATTAGCGGGAGCGGGCTACGAGCAGTACTTC.

In this sample, this clone turned up a few times. The J gene is TRBJ2-7, the V gene TRBV10-1; 12 bases line up with TRBD2. Per the germline V gene, CDR1 is WNHNN and CDR2 is SYGVQD (reference sequence). Trimming took 3 bases from V and 5 from J; bases not matched to a gene: 2. The CDR3 is 14 residues long. Written as DNA, the CDR3 is TGCGCCAGCAGTGACCTAGCGGGAGGGGACGAGCAGTACTTC. Residues: CASSDLAGGDEQYF.

The V gene is TRBV4-1, the J gene TRBJ2-7; the D is unclear. The V end lost 2 bases, the J end lost 2 bases, and 7 bases lay between the germline ends. CDR3 size: 13 residues. Germline CDR1 MGHRA, CDR2 YSYEKL. The CDR3 nucleotides read TGCGCCAGCAGCCAAAGACTGACCTACGAGCAGTACTTC. Translation gives CASSQRLTYEQYF.

The chain couples TRBV19 to TRBJ1-5; TRBD1 agrees at 7 bases. The CDR3 totals 19 residues. The V segment lost 2 bases and the J segment 3 bases; nucleotides outside the gene matches: 16. Germline V gene sequence: CDR1 LNHDA, CDR2 SQIVND (reference sequence). CDR3: CASSIQRVRGRTPNQPQHF. CDR3 in DNA: TGTGCCAGTAGTATACAAAGGGTAAGGGGGCGAACCCCCAATCAGCCCCAGCATTTT. The full variable domain, completed using reference TRBV19 and TRBJ1-5, is DGGITQSPKYLFRKEGQNVTLSCEQNLNHDAMYWYRQDPGQGLRLIYYSQIVNDFQKGDIAEGYSVSREKKESFPLTVTSAQKNPTAFYLCASSIQRVRGRTPNQPQHFGDGTRLSIL.

V is TRBV28 and J is TRBJ2-2, with 15 bases aligning to TRBD2. The trim removed 3 bases at V and 4 bases at J, leaving 9 bases unmatched. The CDR3 is 19 residues long. The germline CDR1 and CDR2 sequences are MDHEN and SYDVKM. The CDR3 DNA follows: TGTGCCAGCAGTTTTTGGGGACAGGGACTAGCGGGAGGCACCGGGGAGCTGTTTTTT. Translating it yields CASSFWGQGLAGGTGELFF. The full variable domain, its missing parts supplied by reference TRBV28 and TRBJ2-2, is DVKVTQSSRYLVKRTGEKVFLECVQDMDHENMFWYRQDPGLGLRLIYFSYDVKMKEKGDIPEGYSVSREKKERFSLILESASTNQTSMYLCASSFWGQGLAGGTGELFFGEGSRLTVL.

This clone has only a few counts. The same CDR3 can be traced to other DNA sequences in this sample. V usage is TRBV7-8 and J usage is TRBJ1-2, with D possibly being TRBD1 (5 bases). Germline lookup yields CDR1 SGHVS and CDR2 FQNEAQ. The germline V and J ends were trimmed by 1 base and 6 bases, with 12 bases remaining between them. This CDR3 comprises 14 residues. CDR3 amino acids: CASSLGAGSDGYTF. As DNA, the CDR3 is TGTGCCAGCAGCTTAGGGGCAGGGTCTGATGGCTACACCTTC.

The chain links TRBV6-5 to TRBJ1-2; possible D gene TRBD1, 5 bases. V lost 7 bases and J lost 5, with 17 bases in between. The CDR3 covers 14 residues. The germline V gene encodes CDR1 MNHEY and CDR2 SVGAGI. The CDR3 loop is CASILQGGGYGYTF. CDR3 nucleotide sequence: TGTGCCAGCATACTCCAGGGAGGAGGGTATGGCTACACCTTC.

V and J are TRBV2 and TRBJ2-7; a possible D gene is TRBD1 (6 bases). The CDR3 contains 13 residues. V was shortened by 7 bases and J by 12 bases, with 22 bases between the two germline ends. The germline CDR1 and CDR2 sequences are SNHLY and FYNNEI. CDR3 bases: TGTGCCAGCACGGCAGGGGAAGCCACGTCGTCGTACTTC. Its protein is CASTAGEATSSYF.

This sequence joins TRBV28 and TRBJ2-3; no clear D. Between the trimmed V and J ends, which lost 11 bases and 4 bases, there was a span of 13 bases. The CDR3 has 12 residues. Germline loops: CDR1 MDHEN, CDR2 SYDVKM. The CDR3 DNA is TGTGCCTCCCTGCAAAGCCCAGATACGCAGTATTTT. This encodes CASLQSPDTQYF.

This clone has only a few counts. The V gene is TRBV4-1, the J gene TRBJ2-1; 7 nucleotides agree with TRBD2. The ends lost 5 bases at V and 3 bases at J; junction bases unmatched: 10. Germline loops: CDR1 MGHRA, CDR2 YSYEKL. CDR3 length equals 16 residues. CDR3 DNA: TGCGCCAGCAGCAAGCAGCGGGGTAGCGACTACAATGAGCAGTTCTTC. Translated, it gives CASSKQRGSDYNEQFF.

The chain couples TRBV7-9 to TRBJ2-5; 9 bases agree with TRBD2. The CDR3 is 15 residues long. Germline V gene lookup returns CDR1 SEHNR and CDR2 FQNEAQ (reference sequence). V lost 5 bases, J lost 2 bases, and 6 bases stayed unmatched. The DNA of the CDR3 is TGTGCCAGCAGCCAACTAGCGGGCCTACAAGAGACCCAGTACTTC. Translated: CASSQLAGLQETQYF.

The chain carries TRBV6-4 and TRBJ2-1; 11 nucleotides agree with TRBD2. Losses at the gene ends were 2 bases for V and 8 bases for J; bases not matched to a gene: 8. CDR3 length: 16 amino acids. CDR1 and CDR2 from the germline V gene are MRHNA and SNTAGT. CDR3 region: CASSDIASGRKDEQFF. The CDR3 region has the DNA TGTGCCAGCAGTGACATCGCTAGCGGGAGGAAGGATGAGCAGTTCTTC.

This clone was seen only once. The V and J genes are TRBV7-2 and TRBJ2-5, with D unresolved. Germline loops: CDR1 SGHTA, CDR2 FQGNSA. This CDR3 is 12 amino acids long. V was clipped by 5 bases and J by 0 bases, with 4 bases between them. The CDR3 DNA sequence: TGTGCCAGCAGCCGGGACCAAGAGACCCAGTACTTC. Protein product: CASSRDQETQYF.

The chain joins TRBV7-6 to TRBJ1-3; D unclear. The CDR3 loop spans 19 amino acids. Germline lookup yields CDR1 SGHVS and CDR2 FNYEAQ. Trimming removed 4 bases from V and 0 bases from J, with 22 bases in between. For the CDR3, the DNA is TGTGCCAGCAGCTCTACCGGGTCCTTGAGTGGGTCCTCTGGAAACACCATATATTTT. It encodes CASSSTGSLSGSSGNTIYF.

CDR3 protein: CASSPPGLAGGYTYNEQFF. In DNA form, the CDR3 reads TGTGCCAGCTCACCACCTGGACTAGCGGGAGGGTACACCTACAATGAGCAGTTCTTC. This chain connects TRBV18 to TRBJ2-1; TRBD2 matches at 15 bases. Trimming removed 0 bases from V and 2 bases from J; junction bases left unmatched: 5. The germline V gene encodes CDR1 KGHSH and CDR2 LQKENI. This CDR3 is 19 amino acids long.

The rearrangement links TRBV5-1 to TRBJ2-1; 7 bases agree with TRBD2. CDR3 length: 15 amino acids. V dropped 4 bases and J dropped 7; count of bases not matched to a gene: 11. Per germline, CDR1 SGHRS and CDR2 YFSETQ. Written as DNA, the CDR3 is TGCGCCAGCAGCCGTCTGTTATCCGGGGGGAATGAGCAGTTCTTC. Its protein product is CASSRLLSGGNEQFF.

This clone was detected only once. The genes are TRBV2 and TRBJ2-7; 8 bases are a match to TRBD1. With V trimmed by 4 bases and J by 2 bases, 7 bases remained unmatched. Looked up from germline, CDR1 is SNHLY and CDR2 is FYNNEI. This CDR3 spans 15 amino acids. The CDR3 region has the DNA TGTGCCAGCAGTGTCGGCCAGGGGGCGGCCTACGAGCAGTACTTC. It is translated as CASSVGQGAAYEQYF.

The rearrangement links TRBV28 to TRBJ2-7, with D possibly matching TRBD1 (5 bases). The CDR3 runs 15 residues. Trimming removed 3 bases at V and 4 bases at J, with 16 bases between. From germline, CDR1 is MDHEN and CDR2 SYDVKM. The CDR3 nucleotides are TGTGCCAGCAGTTTTAGGTCGAGACAGAGATACGAGCAGTACTTC. Its translation is CASSFRSRQRYEQYF.

V gene TRBV24-1 combines with J gene TRBJ2-3; TRBD1 is a possible D gene (6 bases). This CDR3 has 16 amino acids. V was trimmed by 8 bases and J by 4 bases, leaving 21 bases between them. Germline assignment: CDR1 KGHDR and CDR2 SFDVKD. The CDR3 sequence is CATIPGYREVSDTQYF. In nucleotides, the CDR3 is TGTGCCACCATTCCCGGTTACAGGGAAGTATCAGATACGCAGTATTTT.

The chain carries TRBV5-6 and TRBJ2-5, with 7 bases matching TRBD2. The J segment lost 3 bases and the V segment lost 4 bases, leaving 15 bases of the junction unmatched. CDR3 length: 17 amino acids. The V gene's germline CDR1 is SGHDT and CDR2 YYEEEE. This chain's CDR3 is CASSPLSRGLAEETQYF. CDR3 in DNA: TGTGCCAGCAGCCCCCTCTCGCGGGGTCTAGCGGAAGAGACCCAGTACTTC.

V is TRBV5-5 and J is TRBJ1-2; D not certain. V was clipped by 0 bases and J by 0 bases, with 3 bases between them. Germline lookup yields CDR1 SGHKS and CDR2 YYEKEE (reference sequence). This CDR3 has 13 amino acids. CDR3 DNA sequence: TGTGCCAGCAGCTTGGCAGCTAACTATGGCTACACCTTC. Its translation is CASSLAANYGYTF.

This chain joins TRBV6-5 and TRBJ2-7, with a weak D call TRBD1 (6 bases). CDR1 is MNHEY and CDR2 is SVGAGI in the germline V gene. There are 13 residues in the CDR3. V lost 7 bases and J lost 2, with 12 bases in between. The CDR3 DNA is TGTGCCAGCACTCAGGACAGACCCTACGAGCAGTACTTC. It yields the protein CASTQDRPYEQYF.

This chain connects TRBV11-2 to TRBJ2-1; D gene uncertain. The V gene's germline CDR1 is SGHAT and CDR2 FQNNGV. This CDR3 spans 14 amino acids. V lost 0 bases and J 6 bases, leaving 9 bases between the germline ends. The CDR3 loop is CASSLEIAVNEQFF. In nucleotides, the CDR3 is TGTGCCAGCAGCTTAGAGATAGCTGTCAATGAGCAGTTCTTC.

This clone showed up just once. The junction shows a germline mismatch at one end, possibly a read error. The chain couples TRBV9 to TRBJ2-7, with D maybe TRBD1 (5 bases). The germline gives CDR1 SGDLS, CDR2 YYNGEE. The CDR3 spans 14 residues. The DNA of the CDR3 is TGTGCCAGCAGCCCCCATGATACGGACACCCTCCTAAAGTTC. Encoded protein: CASSPHDTDTLLKF.